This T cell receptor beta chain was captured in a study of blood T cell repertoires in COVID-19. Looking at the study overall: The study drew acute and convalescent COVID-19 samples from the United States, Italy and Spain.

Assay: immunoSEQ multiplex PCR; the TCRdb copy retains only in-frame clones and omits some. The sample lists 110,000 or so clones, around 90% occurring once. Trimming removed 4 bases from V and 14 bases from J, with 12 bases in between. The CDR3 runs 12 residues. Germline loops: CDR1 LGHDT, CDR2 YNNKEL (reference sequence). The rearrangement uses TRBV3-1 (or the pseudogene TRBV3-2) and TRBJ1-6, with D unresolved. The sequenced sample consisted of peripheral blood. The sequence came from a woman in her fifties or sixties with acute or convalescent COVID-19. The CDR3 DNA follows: TGTGCCAGCAGCCTGCGGGGTTTAGCCCTCCACTTT. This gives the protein CASSLRGLALHF.